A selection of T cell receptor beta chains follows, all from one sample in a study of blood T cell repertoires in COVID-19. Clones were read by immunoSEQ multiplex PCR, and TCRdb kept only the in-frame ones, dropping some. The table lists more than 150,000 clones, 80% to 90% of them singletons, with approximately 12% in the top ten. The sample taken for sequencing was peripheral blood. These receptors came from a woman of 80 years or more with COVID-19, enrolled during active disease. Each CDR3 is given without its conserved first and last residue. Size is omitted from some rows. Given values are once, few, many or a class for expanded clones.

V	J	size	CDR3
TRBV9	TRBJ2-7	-	ASSASGTGIYEQY
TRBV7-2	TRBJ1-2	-	ASSLLRTGNYGYT
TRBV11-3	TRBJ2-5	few	ASSLVTMRGGAETQY
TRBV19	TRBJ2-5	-	ASSIEAGAAKTQY
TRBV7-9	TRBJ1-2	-	ASLGGPSFNYGYT
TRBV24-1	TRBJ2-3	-	ATSDPGTEARDTQY
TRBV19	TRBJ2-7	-	ASSIFPGHYEQY
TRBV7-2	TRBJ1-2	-	ASSSVPSGYGYT
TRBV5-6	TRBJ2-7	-	ASSYGQGWDEQY
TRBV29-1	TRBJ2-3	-	SVDQRGAGDTQY
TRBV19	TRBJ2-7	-	ASSISQGIYEQY
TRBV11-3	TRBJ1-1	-	ASSPGNTEAF
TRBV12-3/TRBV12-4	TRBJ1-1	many	ASSFEGPEAF
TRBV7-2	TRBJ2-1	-	AAGRGANEQF
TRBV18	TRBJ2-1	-	ASSPRQAGGYNEQF
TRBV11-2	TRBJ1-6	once	ASSPTGYNSPLH
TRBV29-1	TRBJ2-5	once	SVPTGGVETQY
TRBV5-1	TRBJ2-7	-	ASSLAASGRSYEQY
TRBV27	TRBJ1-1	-	ASSPPSGLAGTEAF
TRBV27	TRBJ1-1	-	ASSLLGVATEAF
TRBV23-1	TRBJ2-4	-	ASSQERQGSRIPKNIQY
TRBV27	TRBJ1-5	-	ASSPRVVQPQH
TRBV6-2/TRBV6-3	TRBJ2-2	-	ASSDAQGAGELF
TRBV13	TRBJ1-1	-	ATTRGPTEAF
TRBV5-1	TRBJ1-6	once	ASSFTSGQANSPLH
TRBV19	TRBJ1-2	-	ASSLLGAIYGYT
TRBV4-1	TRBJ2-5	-	ASSRVAVGETQY
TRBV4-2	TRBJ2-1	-	ASSQHDSGNEQF
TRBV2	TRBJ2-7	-	ASSVGQESSYEQY
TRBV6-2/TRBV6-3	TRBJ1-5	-	ASSDGAGAGDQPQH